Below are 16 T cell receptor beta chains sequenced from a single sample in a study of T cells in Graves' hyperthyroidism and ophthalmopathy. TCR beta CDR3 sequences were amplified from RNA transcripts. The study used the HTBI primer set for a first-round RT-PCR of the TCR CDR3. TCRdb re-called the multiplex PCR reads with MiXCR, one entry per CDR3 protein. Of more than 450,000 distinct CDR3 sequences listed, just under 20% were seen once; the top ten hold 40% to 50%. Sequencing input: blood. The receptors shown here come from a man between 35 and 55 years old with Graves' ophthalmopathy.

This clonotype turned up a few times. The J gene is TRBJ2-5, the V gene TRBV19, with D perhaps matching TRBD1 (5 bases). Trimming left V 6 bases short and J 1 base short, with 12 bases between. The CDR3 is made up of 14 amino acids. Per the germline V gene, CDR1 is LNHDA and CDR2 is SQIVND (reference sequence). CDR3: CASRAQGSQETQYF. In DNA form, the CDR3 reads TGTGCCAGTAGGGCTCAGGGTTCCCAAGAGACCCAGTACTTC.

V is TRBV7-2 and J is TRBJ2-1; TRBD2 might be the D (7 bases). The CDR3 has 13 amino acids. Between the trimmed V and J ends, which lost 7 bases and 10 bases, there was a span of 17 bases. Germline CDR1 and CDR2: SGHTA and FQGNSA. The chain's CDR3 is CASNLEGGGEQFF. Here the CDR3 DNA reads TGTGCCAGCAACCTAGAGGGGGGAGGGGAGCAGTTCTTC. Looking up the rest from reference TRBV7-2 and TRBJ2-1 gives the full variable domain: GAGVSQSPSNKVTEKGKDVELRCDPISGHTALYWYRQSLGQGLEFLIYFQGNSAPDKSGLPSDRFSAERTGGSVSTLTIQRTQQEDSAVYLCASNLEGGGEQFFGPGTRLTVL.

In this sample, this clonotype turned up many times. The rearrangement joins TRBV28 to TRBJ2-7, with D perhaps matching TRBD1 or TRBD2 (6 bases each). Deletions cut 2 bases from V and 4 bases from J, with 15 bases between. Germline CDR1 is MDHEN and CDR2 is SYDVKM. The CDR3 is made up of 15 amino acids. The CDR3 sequence: CASSLRGRGTYEQYF. CDR3 nucleotides: TGTGCCAGCAGTTTAAGGGGACGGGGGACATACGAGCAGTACTTC.

The genes are TRBV4-1 and TRBJ1-2; 10 nucleotides agree with TRBD1. CDR1 is MGHRA and CDR2 is YSYEKL in the germline V gene. The ends lost 2 bases at V and 8 bases at J; junction bases unmatched: 5. The CDR3 has 14 amino acids. The CDR3 loop reads CASSQHQTGGGYTF. For the CDR3, the DNA is TGCGCCAGCAGCCAACACCAGACAGGGGGCGGCTACACCTTC.

This clonotype was seen a handful of times. This chain uses TRBV6-2 or TRBV6-3 with TRBJ2-3; D remains unclear. V was cut by 0 bases and J by 8 bases, with 12 bases left in between. CDR1 MNHEY and CDR2 SVGEGT come from the germline V gene. The CDR3 sequence is 14 residues long. The DNA of the CDR3 is TGTGCCAGCAGTTACTCGAGTTTGGTGGTTACGCAGTATTTT. It yields the protein CASSYSSLVVTQYF.

This clonotype was seen repeatedly, ten times or more. The chain carries TRBV3-1 and TRBJ2-1; D remains ambiguous. V was clipped by 0 bases and J by 8 bases, with 8 bases between them. Germline loops: CDR1 LGHDT, CDR2 YNNKEL (reference sequence). The CDR3 spans 13 residues. The CDR3 DNA sequence: TGTGCCAGCAGCCAAGAACGGCGGTATGAGCAGTTCTTC. Protein product: CASSQERRYEQFF.

The chain has TRBV20-1 and TRBJ1-5; 9 nucleotides match TRBD1. The CDR3 has 17 residues. CDR1 and CDR2 (germline): DFQATT, SNEGSKA (reference sequence). The V and J ends lost 6 bases and 0 bases, in that order; junction bases with no gene match: 12. CDR3 DNA: TGCAGTGCCAGGGACAGGGACAGATCATATAGCAATCAGCCCCAGCATTTT. Translation gives CSARDRDRSYSNQPQHF.

Concerning this clonotype itself: An end of the junction does not agree with germline; a read error may underlie this. The V gene is TRBV7-9, the J gene TRBJ2-3; 7 nucleotides line up with TRBD1. There are 14 residues in the CDR3. Germline CDR1 is SEHNR and CDR2 is FQNEAQ (reference sequence). CDR3 sequence: CVSSSTGSADTQYF. CDR3 coding DNA: TGTGTCAGCAGCTCGACAGGGAGTGCAGATACGCAGTATTTT.

The chain combines TRBV27 with TRBJ1-2; 10 nucleotides match TRBD1. This CDR3 comprises 17 residues. In germline, CDR1 is MNHEY, CDR2 SMNVEV (reference sequence). V shed 2 bases, J shed 4 bases, and the junction held 10 bases outside the gene matches. Here the CDR3 reads CASSLLTGTGEGYGYTF. Written as DNA, the CDR3 is TGTGCCAGCAGTTTACTCACCGGGACAGGGGAAGGCTATGGCTACACCTTC.

This clonotype showed up many times. The V and J genes are TRBV28 and TRBJ2-7, with 10 bases lining up with TRBD1. The CDR3 consists of 15 residues. With 3 bases clipped from V and 2 bases from J, the junction kept 4 bases outside the gene matches. Germline V gene lookup returns CDR1 MDHEN and CDR2 SYDVKM. The DNA for the CDR3 is TGTGCCAGCAGTTTGTGGACAGGGGGTGCCTACGAGCAGTACTTC. Translating gives CASSLWTGGAYEQYF.

The gene calls are TRBV30 and TRBJ2-3; the D gene is possibly TRBD1 (6 bases). Germline assignment: CDR1 GTSNPN and CDR2 SVGIG (reference sequence). Trimming stripped 5 bases from V and 3 bases from J, with 9 bases between. The CDR3 consists of 12 residues. In DNA form, the CDR3 reads TGTGCCTGGGATAGGGGGACAGATACGCAGTATTTT. Its translation: CAWDRGTDTQYF.

The gene calls are TRBV20-1 and TRBJ2-3; D call uncertain. This CDR3 has 13 residues. V was shortened by 3 bases and J by 0 bases, with 7 bases between the two germline ends. Germline V lookup: CDR1 DFQATT, CDR2 SNEGSKA (reference sequence). This CDR3 reads CSARRRSTDTQYF. The CDR3 DNA reads as TGCAGTGCTAGGCGTCGTAGCACAGATACGCAGTATTTT.

This clonotype was seen many times. This sequence joins TRBV10-3 and TRBJ2-5, with 7 bases aligning to TRBD2. The germline CDR1 and CDR2 sequences are ENHRY and SYGVKD. J was trimmed by 3 bases and V by 2 bases; bases with no gene match: 12. The CDR3 extends over 17 amino acids. The CDR3 protein is CAISETPGGGSKETQYF. CDR3 coding DNA: TGTGCCATCAGTGAGACTCCCGGCGGGGGTTCCAAAGAGACCCAGTACTTC.

This clonotype was found many times. V is TRBV7-2 and J is TRBJ2-5; D might be TRBD1 (5 bases). CDR1 and CDR2 (germline): SGHTA, FQGNSA. This CDR3 spans 14 amino acids. With 2 bases removed from V and 1 base from J, the gap between germline ends came to 8 bases. The CDR3 DNA reads as TGTGCCAGCAGCTTACGACAGTTCCAAGAGACCCAGTACTTC. Translating gives CASSLRQFQETQYF. The variable domain in full, with the rest retrieved from reference TRBV7-2 and TRBJ2-5, is GAGVSQSPSNKVTEKGKDVELRCDPISGHTALYWYRQSLGQGLEFLIYFQGNSAPDKSGLPSDRFSAERTGGSVSTLTIQRTQQEDSAVYLCASSLRQFQETQYFGPGTRLLVL.

V and J are TRBV5-8 and TRBJ1-5; D is uncertain. The germline V and J ends were trimmed by 2 bases and 6 bases, with 12 bases remaining between them. Germline CDR1 reads SGHTS; CDR2 reads YDEGEE. The CDR3 spans 14 residues. For the CDR3, the DNA is TGTGCCAGCAGCTTAGACTCCCTCGGTCAGCCCCAGCATTTT. Its translation: CASSLDSLGQPQHF.

In its sample, this clonotype was seen a few times. This rearrangement joins TRBV7-9 to TRBJ2-1; 14 bases fit TRBD2. Germline V gene lookup returns CDR1 SEHNR and CDR2 FQNEAQ (reference sequence). V lost 5 bases, J lost 8 bases, and 8 bases stayed unmatched. The length of the CDR3 is 16 residues. The CDR3 nucleotides are TGTGCCAGCAGCCCCGGGACTAGCGGGAGTATCGATGAGCAGTTCTTC. It yields the protein CASSPGTSGSIDEQFF.